The 17 T cell receptor beta chains reported below all come from one sample, sequenced in a study of Ad26.COV2.S vaccination and SARS-CoV-2 variants. Indicated treatment: around 19 received Ad26.COV2.S at low or high dose, single or two shots; 5 received placebo; per-sample allocation not given. Samples were taken on day 63 after the first vaccine or placebo injection. Here immunoSEQ multiplex PCR was the method, and the copy in TCRdb shows in-frame clones only, minus some. The sample holds approximately 500,000 clones, roughly 87% seen once. Here the sequenced sample was peripheral blood, taken in a trial of Ad26.COV2.S vaccine versus placebo. All receptors derive from a person between 18 and 60 years old who received the Ad26.COV2.S COVID-19 vaccine or a placebo.

This rearrangement joins TRBV4-1 to TRBJ2-5; TRBD2 is a possible D gene (6 bases). This CDR3 has 13 amino acids. The germline gives CDR1 MGHRA, CDR2 YSYEKL. Trimming took off 8 bases at V and 4 bases at J, with 14 bases between the two ends. DNA of the CDR3: TGCGCCAGCGGTGAGGCGGGGTCAGAGACCCAGTACTTC. The encoded protein is CASGEAGSETQYF.

V and J are TRBV6-5 and TRBJ1-5; weak D call: TRBD1 (5 bases). There are 14 residues in the CDR3. CDR1 is MNHEY and CDR2 is SVGAGI in the germline V gene. V lost 5 bases, J lost 4 bases, and 12 bases lay in between. For the CDR3, the DNA is TGTGCCAGCAGTAACCAGGGAGCAAATCAGCCCCAGCATTTT. Translated: CASSNQGANQPQHF.

This chain joins TRBV6-2 or TRBV6-3 and TRBJ2-1, with TRBD1 matching 7 bases. Germline trimming cut 4 bases from V and 3 bases from J; bases unmatched to any gene: 9. This CDR3 comprises 16 residues. In germline, CDR1 is MNHEY, CDR2 SVGEGT. CDR3 bases: TGTGCCAGCAGTTCAAACCGACAGGGTGGCTACAATGAGCAGTTCTTC. Protein product: CASSSNRQGGYNEQFF.

The V call is TRBV9, the J call TRBJ2-7; 8 bases align to TRBD2. Losses at the gene ends were 4 bases for V and 7 bases for J; bases not matched to a gene: 10. The CDR3 totals 14 residues. The germline CDR1 and CDR2 sequences are SGDLS and YYNGEE. CDR3 bases: TGTGCCAGCAGCCGTAGCGGGACCCCTTGGGAGCAGTACTTC. It encodes CASSRSGTPWEQYF.

The chain has TRBV5-5 and TRBJ2-1, with D possibly being TRBD1 (6 bases). Trimming shortened V by 2 bases and J by 0 bases, and 12 bases separated the two germline ends. The germline V gene has CDR1 SGHKS and CDR2 YYEKEE (reference sequence). The CDR3 has 16 residues. The CDR3 DNA sequence: TGTGCCAGCAGCTTCGGACAGCGAAGCTCCTACAATGAGCAGTTCTTC. As protein: CASSFGQRSSYNEQFF.

This clone was seen just once. The rearrangement joins TRBV9 to TRBJ1-4, with D possibly TRBD1 on 5 matching bases. The V gene lost 0 bases and the J gene lost 7 bases, with 13 bases spanning the gap. Looked up from germline, CDR1 is SGDLS and CDR2 is YYNGEE. The CDR3 has 15 amino acids. CDR3 in amino acids: CASSVAGGKGEKLFF. DNA of the CDR3: TGTGCCAGCAGCGTAGCCGGGGGAAAGGGTGAAAAACTGTTTTTT.

The rearrangement links TRBV19 to TRBJ1-1, with 9 bases aligning to TRBD1. The CDR3 contains 14 residues. J was trimmed by 13 bases and V by 7 bases; bases with no gene match: 16. Germline CDR1 LNHDA, CDR2 SQIVND (reference sequence). The CDR3 protein is CASTSMGTGLRVFF. CDR3 sequence (DNA): TGTGCCAGTACCTCCATGGGGACAGGGTTGAGGGTTTTCTTT.

This chain joins TRBV30 and TRBJ2-1; TRBD2 matches at 7 bases. The CDR3 length is 14 residues. Trimming cost V 4 bases and J 8 bases; bases outside gene matches: 11. CDR1 and CDR2 (germline): GTSNPN, SVGIG (reference sequence). CDR3 in DNA: TGTGCCTGGAATGCTGCGGGAGTGGTGGATGAGCAGTTCTTC. Translated: CAWNAAGVVDEQFF.

This clone has a handful of counts. The chain recombines TRBV4-2 with TRBJ1-6; D remains ambiguous. Germline V gene data show CDR1 as LGHNA and CDR2 as YNFKEQ. V lost 0 bases and J lost 7, with 19 bases in between. The CDR3 consists of 18 residues. The CDR3 region has the DNA TGTGCCAGCAGCCAAGAAGATTTGGCAGATCCTTACAATTCACCCCTCCACTTT. Its translation is CASSQEDLADPYNSPLHF.

With respect to this clone: Different DNA sequences within this sample yield the same CDR3. The chain recombines TRBV5-8 with TRBJ1-1; D call uncertain. This CDR3 is 13 amino acids long. Germline lookup yields CDR1 SGHTS and CDR2 YDEGEE. Trimming took 0 bases from V and 5 from J, leaving 8 bases between them. DNA of the CDR3: TGTGCCAGCAGCTTGGAGGGTCAGACTGAAGCTTTCTTT. Amino acid sequence: CASSLEGQTEAFF.

This chain links TRBV2 with TRBJ1-6; possible D gene TRBD1, 6 bases. The germline V gene has CDR1 SNHLY and CDR2 FYNNEI. V was shortened by 4 bases and J by 10 bases, with 17 bases between the two germline ends. There are 15 residues in the CDR3. This CDR3 is CASSGGAGVVSPLHF. DNA for the CDR3: TGTGCCAGCAGTGGGGGGGCAGGGGTTGTGTCACCCCTCCACTTT.

V and J are TRBV4-1 and TRBJ2-3; 7 nucleotides line up with TRBD1. The CDR3 has 15 amino acids. V trimming: 5 bases; J trimming: 2 bases; junction bases outside the gene matches: 7. CDR1 is MGHRA and CDR2 is YSYEKL in the germline V gene. CDR3 sequence reads: CASSVRDSDTDTQYF. The CDR3 region has the DNA TGCGCCAGCAGCGTCCGGGACAGTGACACAGATACGCAGTATTTT.

On this clone: Other nucleotide sequences in the sample specify the same CDR3. The V and J genes are TRBV25-1 and TRBJ2-1; D gene unclear. V was pared by 6 bases and J by 0 bases, with 0 bases between. There are 11 residues in the CDR3. From germline, CDR1 is MGHDK and CDR2 SYGVNS. The CDR3 here is CASSSYNEQFF. The CDR3 DNA follows: TGTGCCAGCAGCTCCTACAATGAGCAGTTCTTC.

The rearrangement links TRBV28 to TRBJ1-2; D gene ambiguous. Per germline, CDR1 MDHEN and CDR2 SYDVKM. Trimming took 6 bases from V and 7 from J, leaving 15 bases between them. This CDR3 is 13 amino acids long. The CDR3 reads CASSSGNVFGYTF. For the CDR3, the DNA is TGTGCCAGCAGCTCCGGGAACGTCTTTGGCTACACCTTC.

This chain uses TRBV6-5 with TRBJ1-3, with D hard to call. From germline, CDR1 is MNHEY and CDR2 SVGAGI. The CDR3 consists of 14 residues. Trimming stripped 0 bases from V and 4 bases from J, with 7 bases between. The CDR3 nucleotides read TGTGCCAGCAGTTACTCCTCGAAAGGAAACACCATATATTTT. Its translation is CASSYSSKGNTIYF.

The chain combines TRBV12-3 or TRBV12-4 with TRBJ2-1; D gene unclear. Trimming stripped 6 bases from V and 12 bases from J, with 12 bases between. The CDR3 consists of 11 residues. The CDR3 loop is CASRIGSLQFF. Written as DNA, the CDR3 is TGTGCCAGCAGGATAGGATCTTTGCAGTTCTTC.

The rearrangement joins TRBV10-3 to TRBJ1-2, with a tentative D call TRBD1 (5 bases). Trimming left V 4 bases short and J 8 bases short, with 20 bases between. The CDR3 covers 15 residues. CDR1 and CDR2 from the germline V gene are ENHRY and SYGVKD. CDR3 in amino acids: CAISASGTDLGGYTF. The CDR3 coding sequence is TGTGCCATCAGTGCATCCGGGACGGACTTAGGAGGCTACACCTTC.